The 9 T cell receptor beta chains reported below all come from one sample, sequenced in a study of identical twins (dated by TCRdb to between 2015 and 2016). The protocol used for the library was 5' RACE. Instrument on record: Illumina HiSeq 2000. TCRdb reprocessing: public reads trimmed at Q25 with fastp, clones called with MiXCR, in-frame beta chains kept. When rows share a CDR3 protein, they turn into one entry using the most common DNA and genes. The table for this sample lists 240,000 or so distinct CDR3 sequences; about 10% of them were counted only once. Roughly 10% of the sample lies in the top ten. Sequenced: memory T cells sorted from blood. Read against the paper, the sample's cell subset or site label means: CD45RO+ enriched T cells. The receptors were gathered from a man aged 50-59 years in good health.

This clonotype was counted ten times or more. The chain uses TRBV4-3 and TRBJ1-5; a possible D gene is TRBD1 (5 bases). Germline CDR1 and CDR2: LGHNA and YSLEER. CDR3 size: 13 residues. Trimming took 6 bases from V and 7 from J, leaving 13 bases between them. CDR3 sequence (DNA): TGCGCCAGCAGTAGGGGCCTTGGGCAGCCCCAGCATTTT. The encoded protein is CASSRGLGQPQHF.

This clonotype came up a few times. The chain joins TRBV7-2 to TRBJ2-7, with 13 bases identical to TRBD2. The CDR3 consists of 16 residues. J gave up 4 bases and V 4 bases, and 7 bases lay outside the gene matches. The germline V gene encodes CDR1 SGHTA and CDR2 FQGNSA. CDR3 residues: CASSYPGLAGAYEQYF. CDR3 coding DNA: TGTGCCAGCAGCTACCCCGGACTAGCGGGAGCATACGAGCAGTACTTC.

CDR3 DNA: TGTGCCAGCAGTTTGCACTCGTCGGGCGTCCTCAGGGGGCAGTATTTT. Protein product: CASSLHSSGVLRGQYF. The chain uses TRBV12-3 or TRBV12-4 and TRBJ2-3; a possible D gene is TRBD1 (6 bases). CDR3 size: 16 residues. Trimming pared 3 bases from V and 11 bases from J, leaving 24 bases between.

This clonotype occurred many times. The gene calls are TRBV7-2 and TRBJ1-6; TRBD1 agrees at 10 bases. The trim removed 4 bases at V and 10 bases at J, leaving 7 bases unmatched. CDR3 size: 15 residues. Germline V gene data show CDR1 as SGHTA and CDR2 as FQGNSA. Here the CDR3 reads CASSWLTGGESPLHF. The CDR3 DNA reads as TGTGCCAGCAGCTGGTTGACAGGGGGCGAATCACCCCTCCACTTT.

This clonotype was picked up many times. The chain joins TRBV27 to TRBJ1-1, with D tentatively TRBD1 (6 bases). V was cut by 3 bases and J by 1 base, with 9 bases left in between. This CDR3 comprises 14 residues. The V gene's germline CDR1 is MNHEY and CDR2 SMNVEV (reference sequence). The CDR3 region is CASSLGGANTEAFF. Here the CDR3 DNA reads TGTGCCAGCAGTTTGGGGGGGGCGAACACTGAAGCTTTCTTT.

The J gene is TRBJ2-1, the V gene TRBV6-1, with TRBD1 matching 7 bases. Per germline, CDR1 MNHNS and CDR2 SASEGT. Unmatched junction bases numbered 7, after V lost 5 bases and J lost 0 bases. CDR3 size: 16 residues. The chain's CDR3 is CASSRRTGSSYNEQFF. The DNA for the CDR3 is TGTGCCAGCAGTAGACGGACAGGAAGCTCCTACAATGAGCAGTTCTTC.

This clonotype occurred a few times. The chain carries TRBV6-2 or TRBV6-3 and TRBJ2-1, with D possibly TRBD1 on 6 matching bases. The CDR3 runs 14 residues. Germline-derived CDR1 and CDR2 are MNHEY and SVGEGT. V gave up 6 bases and J gave up 8 bases, with 17 bases separating them. Written as DNA, the CDR3 is TGTGCCAGCAGGGATACTCTGGGGGCCTATGAGCAGTTCTTC. Encoded protein: CASRDTLGAYEQFF.

This clonotype was counted a few times. The chain carries TRBV5-1 and TRBJ2-2; D is ambiguous. The CDR3 consists of 15 residues. Germline assignment: CDR1 SGHRS and CDR2 YFSETQ. Trimming removed 1 base at V and 5 bases at J, with 12 bases between. The CDR3 DNA follows: TGCGCCAGCAGCTTGACCCTTCGAGGTACCGGGGAGCTGTTTTTT. Amino acids: CASSLTLRGTGELFF.

There are many counts of this clonotype. J is TRBJ2-3 and V is TRBV7-8; the D gene is possibly TRBD1 (5 bases). Per germline, CDR1 SGHVS and CDR2 FQNEAQ. This CDR3 comprises 14 residues. The V end was cut by 7 bases, the J end by 8 bases, with 19 bases between. As DNA, the CDR3 is TGTGCCAGCAACACTGGGGCTGCCGCCGGTACGCAGTATTTT. Encoded protein: CASNTGAAAGTQYF. The complete variable domain, with remaining parts taken from reference TRBV7-8 and TRBJ2-3, reads GAGVSQSPRYKVAKRGQDVALRCDPISGHVSLFWYQQALGQGPEFLTYFQNEAQLDKSGLPSDRFFAERPEGSVSTLKIQRTQQEDSAVYLCASNTGAAAGTQYFGPGTRLTVL.